The 10 T cell receptor beta chains presented below share a single source sample, sequenced in a study of cytotoxic CD8 clonotypes in ibrutinib-treated CLL. Profiled with immunoSEQ multiplex PCR; TCRdb holds only in-frame clones, not every one. The data hold some 140,000 clones, with more than 85% observed a single time. This material consisted of PBMCs, taken after 12 months of ibrutinib treatment. Receptor source: a human donor with chronic lymphocytic leukemia.

The rearrangement uses TRBV5-1 and TRBJ2-3, with 8 bases identical to TRBD2. The CDR3 runs to 15 residues. CDR1 and CDR2 (germline): SGHRS, YFSETQ. Trimming removed 4 bases from V and 0 bases from J; junction bases left unmatched: 4. The CDR3 loop reads CASSTLAGSTDTQYF. DNA for the CDR3: TGCGCCAGCAGCACCCTAGCGGGTAGCACAGATACGCAGTATTTT.

The CDR3 sequence is CASSLPGVDKNIQYF. The CDR3 DNA follows: TGTGCCAGCAGCTTACCGGGGGTTGACAAAAACATTCAGTACTTC. This chain uses TRBV7-2 with TRBJ2-4, with a weak D call TRBD2 (6 bases). This CDR3 comprises 15 residues. V was shortened by 2 bases and J by 3 bases, with 11 bases between the two germline ends. Germline-derived CDR1 and CDR2 are SGHTA and FQGNSA.

The rearrangement joins TRBV6-6 to TRBJ1-2; D is uncertain. The CDR3 spans 13 residues. Germline V gives CDR1 MNHNY, CDR2 SVGAGI (reference sequence). V was clipped by 2 bases and J by 1 base, with 5 bases between them. CDR3 in amino acids: CASSYTDNYGYTF. DNA for the CDR3: TGTGCCAGCAGTTACACGGATAACTATGGCTACACCTTC.

This chain connects TRBV2 to TRBJ1-2; D is ambiguous. V lost 4 bases to trimming and J lost 2 bases, with 8 bases between them. Germline lookup yields CDR1 SNHLY and CDR2 FYNNEI. The CDR3 consists of 13 residues. The CDR3 nucleotides are TGTGCCAGCAGTGGGCAGGTCAACTATGGCTACACCTTC. Translated, it gives CASSGQVNYGYTF.

This sequence joins TRBV4-2 and TRBJ1-2, with D maybe TRBD1 (6 bases). The CDR3 covers 15 residues. Between the trimmed V and J ends, which lost 4 bases and 7 bases, there was a span of 19 bases. The germline V gene encodes CDR1 LGHNA and CDR2 YNFKEQ. The CDR3 DNA sequence: TGTGCCAGCAGCCCACAGGGTGGGGCTCTCGGTGGCTACACCTTC. This gives the protein CASSPQGGALGGYTF.

J is TRBJ1-5 and V is TRBV28; D gene unclear. V lost 6 bases and J 1 base, leaving 13 bases between the germline ends. Germline CDR1 and CDR2: MDHEN and SYDVKM. There are 15 residues in the CDR3. The CDR3 is CASRAWTVSNQPQHF. CDR3 nucleotide sequence: TGTGCCAGCAGGGCCTGGACGGTGAGCAATCAGCCCCAGCATTTT.

Comments on this clone: One end of the junction is discordant with germline, which a read error may explain. This chain uses TRBV6-6 with TRBJ1-4; D unresolved. This CDR3 region has 10 residues. Germline lookup yields CDR1 MNHNY and CDR2 SVGAGI (reference sequence). The CDR3 region is CASSYRETVF. DNA of the CDR3: TGTGCCAGCAGTTACAGGGAAACGGTTTTT.

The CDR3 is CASSFLDRFSGNTIYF. In nucleotides, the CDR3 is TGTGCCAGCAGTTTTCTGGACAGATTCTCTGGAAACACCATATATTTT. The chain employs TRBV28 and TRBJ1-3, with D perhaps TRBD1 (6 bases). V dropped 3 bases and J dropped 0 bases, with 12 bases sitting between them. The CDR3 consists of 16 residues. Germline CDR1 is MDHEN and CDR2 is SYDVKM.

The chain joins TRBV19 to TRBJ2-7; possible D gene TRBD1, 6 bases. Trimming left V 2 bases short and J 4 bases short, with 9 bases between. Germline CDR1 is LNHDA and CDR2 is SQIVND (reference sequence). This CDR3 is built from 13 residues. CDR3 nucleotides: TGTGCCAGTAGTATAACAGGGAGTTACGAGCAGTACTTC. As protein: CASSITGSYEQYF.

The chain has TRBV19 and TRBJ1-1; D might be TRBD1 (5 bases). There are 15 residues in the CDR3. Between the trimmed V and J ends, which lost 11 bases and 0 bases, there was a span of 19 bases. CDR1 and CDR2 from the germline V gene are LNHDA and SQIVND (reference sequence). Here the CDR3 DNA reads TGTGCCGCACGGGTGGTAGGGACCATGAACACTGAAGCTTTCTTT. Protein: CAARVVGTMNTEAFF.